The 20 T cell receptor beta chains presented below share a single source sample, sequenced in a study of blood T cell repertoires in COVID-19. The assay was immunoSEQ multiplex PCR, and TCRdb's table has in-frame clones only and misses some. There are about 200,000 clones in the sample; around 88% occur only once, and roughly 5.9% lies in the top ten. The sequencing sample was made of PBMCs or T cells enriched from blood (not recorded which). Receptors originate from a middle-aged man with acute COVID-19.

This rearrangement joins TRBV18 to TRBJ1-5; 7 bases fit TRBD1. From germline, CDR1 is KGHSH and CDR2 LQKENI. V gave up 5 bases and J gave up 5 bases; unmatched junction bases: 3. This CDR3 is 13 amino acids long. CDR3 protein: CASSDDRDQPQHF. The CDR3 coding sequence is TGTGCCAGCTCAGACGACAGGGATCAGCCCCAGCATTTT.

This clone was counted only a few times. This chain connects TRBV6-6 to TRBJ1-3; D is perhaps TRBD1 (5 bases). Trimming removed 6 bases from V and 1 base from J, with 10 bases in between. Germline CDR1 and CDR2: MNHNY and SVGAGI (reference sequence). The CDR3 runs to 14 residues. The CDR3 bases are TGTGCCAGCAGGGGGACTCTTTCTGGAAACACCATATATTTT. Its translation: CASRGTLSGNTIYF.

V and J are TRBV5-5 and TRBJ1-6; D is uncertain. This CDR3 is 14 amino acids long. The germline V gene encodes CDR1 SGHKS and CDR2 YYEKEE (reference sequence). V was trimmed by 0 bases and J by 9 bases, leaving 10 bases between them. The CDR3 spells CASSLGGSGSPLHF. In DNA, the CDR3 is TGTGCCAGCAGCTTGGGAGGGAGCGGTTCACCCCTCCACTTT. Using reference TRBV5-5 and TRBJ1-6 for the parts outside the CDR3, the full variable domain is DAGVTQSPTHLIKTRGQQVTLRCSPISGHKSVSWYQQVLGQGPQFIFQYYEKEERGRGNFPDRFSARQFPNYSSELNVNALLLGDSALYLCASSLGGSGSPLHFGNGTRLTVT.

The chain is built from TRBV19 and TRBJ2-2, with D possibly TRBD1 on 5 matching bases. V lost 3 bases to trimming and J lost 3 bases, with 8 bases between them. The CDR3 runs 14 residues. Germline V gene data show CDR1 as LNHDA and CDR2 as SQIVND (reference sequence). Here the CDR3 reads CASSIDSDTGELFF. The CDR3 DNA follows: TGTGCCAGTAGTATCGACAGCGACACCGGGGAGCTGTTTTTT.

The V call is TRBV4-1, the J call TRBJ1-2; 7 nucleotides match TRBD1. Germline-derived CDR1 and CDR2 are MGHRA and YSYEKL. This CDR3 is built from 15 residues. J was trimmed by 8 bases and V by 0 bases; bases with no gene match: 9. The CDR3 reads CASSQESRQGQGYTF. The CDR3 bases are TGCGCCAGCAGCCAAGAATCTCGACAGGGACAGGGCTACACCTTC.

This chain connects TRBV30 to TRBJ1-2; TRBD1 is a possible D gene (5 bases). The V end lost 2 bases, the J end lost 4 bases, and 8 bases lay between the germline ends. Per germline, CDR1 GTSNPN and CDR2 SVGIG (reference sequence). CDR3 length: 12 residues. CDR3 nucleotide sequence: TGTGCCTGGAGTCCAGGGCCCTATGGCTACACCTTC. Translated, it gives CAWSPGPYGYTF.

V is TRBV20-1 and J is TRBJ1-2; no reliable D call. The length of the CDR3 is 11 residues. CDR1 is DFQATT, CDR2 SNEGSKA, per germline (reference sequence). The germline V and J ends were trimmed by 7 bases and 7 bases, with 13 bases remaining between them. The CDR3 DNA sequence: TGCAGTGTGTCCGGGTACGGTGGCTACACCTTC. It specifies CSVSGYGGYTF.

The CDR3 protein is CASSDQMNTEAFF. The CDR3 nucleotides are TGCGCCAGCAGTGACCAGATGAACACTGAAGCTTTCTTT. The rearrangement joins TRBV10-1 to TRBJ1-1; no reliable D call. The germline V and J ends were trimmed by 3 bases and 0 bases, with 5 bases remaining between them. Germline V gene data show CDR1 as WNHNN and CDR2 as SYGVQD (reference sequence). The CDR3 extends over 13 amino acids.

Here the CDR3 DNA reads TGTGCCAGTAGTACCCGACAGGGTGGCCATCAGCCCCAGCATTTT. Amino acids: CASSTRQGGHQPQHF. The chain combines TRBV19 with TRBJ1-5; 7 positions match TRBD1. The germline V gene has CDR1 LNHDA and CDR2 SQIVND (reference sequence). V trimming: 4 bases; J trimming: 5 bases; junction bases outside the gene matches: 8. This CDR3 spans 15 amino acids.

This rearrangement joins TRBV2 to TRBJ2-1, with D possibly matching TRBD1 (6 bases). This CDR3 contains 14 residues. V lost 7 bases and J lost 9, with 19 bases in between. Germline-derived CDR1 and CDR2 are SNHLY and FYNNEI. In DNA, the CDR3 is TGTGCCAGCACCCCCTCAGGGGCCCTTGGTGAGCAGTTCTTC. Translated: CASTPSGALGEQFF.

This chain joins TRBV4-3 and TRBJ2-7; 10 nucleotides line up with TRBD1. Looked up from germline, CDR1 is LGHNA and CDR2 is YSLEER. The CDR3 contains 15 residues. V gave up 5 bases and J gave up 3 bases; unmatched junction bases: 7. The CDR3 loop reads CASSITGTGDYEQYF. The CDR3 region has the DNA TGCGCCAGCAGCATAACCGGGACAGGGGACTACGAGCAGTACTTC.

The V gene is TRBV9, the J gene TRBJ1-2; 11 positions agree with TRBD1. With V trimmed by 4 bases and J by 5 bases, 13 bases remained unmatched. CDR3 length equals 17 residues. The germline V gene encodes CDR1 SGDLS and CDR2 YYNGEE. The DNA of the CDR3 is TGTGCCAGCAGCCGGACAAGCCGGGACAGGGGGGGATATGGCTACACCTTC. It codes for CASSRTSRDRGGYGYTF.

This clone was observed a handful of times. For the CDR3, the DNA is TGTGCCAGCAGCCAAGGTCCGGGTGGTCGCAATGAGCAGTTCTTC. Translated, it gives CASSQGPGGRNEQFF. V usage is TRBV3-1 (or the pseudogene TRBV3-2) and J usage is TRBJ2-1; D not resolved. CDR3 length: 15 residues. Germline lookup yields CDR1 LGHDT and CDR2 YNNKEL (reference sequence). V was cut by 1 base and J by 6 bases, with 13 bases left in between.

The CDR3 bases are TGTGCCAGCAGTTTATCCGCTGGAAACACCATATATTTT. Protein product: CASSLSAGNTIYF. The chain links TRBV28 to TRBJ1-3; D is unclear. Germline V gene data show CDR1 as MDHEN and CDR2 as SYDVKM. This CDR3 is 13 amino acids long. With 1 base removed from V and 2 bases from J, the gap between germline ends came to 3 bases. The full variable domain, with the rest looked up from reference TRBV28 and TRBJ1-3, is DVKVTQSSRYLVKRTGEKVFLECVQDMDHENMFWYRQDPGLGLRLIYFSYDVKMKEKGDIPEGYSVSREKKERFSLILESASTNQTSMYLCASSLSAGNTIYFGEGSWLTVV.

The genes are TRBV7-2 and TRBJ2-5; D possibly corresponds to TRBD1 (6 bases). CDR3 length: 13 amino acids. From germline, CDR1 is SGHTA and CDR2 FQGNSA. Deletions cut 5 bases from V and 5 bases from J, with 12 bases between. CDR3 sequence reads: CASSLQGSETQYF. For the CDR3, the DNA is TGTGCCAGCAGCCTGCAGGGGTCGGAGACCCAGTACTTC. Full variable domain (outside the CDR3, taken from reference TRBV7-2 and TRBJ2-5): GAGVSQSPSNKVTEKGKDVELRCDPISGHTALYWYRQSLGQGLEFLIYFQGNSAPDKSGLPSDRFSAERTGGSVSTLTIQRTQQEDSAVYLCASSLQGSETQYFGPGTRLLVL.

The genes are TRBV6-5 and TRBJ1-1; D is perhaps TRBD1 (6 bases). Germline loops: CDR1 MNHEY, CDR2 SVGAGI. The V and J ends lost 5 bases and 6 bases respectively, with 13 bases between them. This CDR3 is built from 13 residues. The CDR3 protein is CASSNRDSAEAFF. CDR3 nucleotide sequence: TGTGCCAGCAGTAACAGGGATTCGGCTGAAGCTTTCTTT.

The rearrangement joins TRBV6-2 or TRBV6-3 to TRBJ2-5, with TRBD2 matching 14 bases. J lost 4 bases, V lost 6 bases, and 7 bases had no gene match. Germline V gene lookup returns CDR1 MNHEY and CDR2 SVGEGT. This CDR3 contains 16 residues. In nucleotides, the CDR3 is TGTGCCAGCAGCTCACGACTAGCGGGAGGGACAGAGACCCAGTACTTC. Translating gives CASSSRLAGGTETQYF.

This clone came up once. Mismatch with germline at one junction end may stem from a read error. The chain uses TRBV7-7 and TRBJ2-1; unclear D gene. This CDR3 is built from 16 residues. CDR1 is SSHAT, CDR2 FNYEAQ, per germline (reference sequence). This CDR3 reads CASSLTGLSSYNEQFF. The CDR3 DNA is TGTGCTAGCAGCTTAACTGGGCTCAGCTCCTACAATGAGCAGTTCTTC.

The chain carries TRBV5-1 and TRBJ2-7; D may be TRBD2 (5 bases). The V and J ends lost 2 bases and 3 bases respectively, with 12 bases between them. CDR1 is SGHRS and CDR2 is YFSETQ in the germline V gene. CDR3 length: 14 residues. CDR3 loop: CASSLADGVYEQYF. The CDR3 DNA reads TGCGCCAGCAGCTTAGCCGACGGGGTCTACGAGCAGTACTTC.

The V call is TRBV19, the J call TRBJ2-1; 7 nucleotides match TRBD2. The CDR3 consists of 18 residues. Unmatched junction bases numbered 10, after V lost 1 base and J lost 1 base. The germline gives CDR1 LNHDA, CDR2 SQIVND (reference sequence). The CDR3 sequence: CASSIVGEGPHSYNEQFF. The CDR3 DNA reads TGTGCCAGTAGTATAGTGGGGGAGGGACCTCATTCCTACAATGAGCAGTTCTTC. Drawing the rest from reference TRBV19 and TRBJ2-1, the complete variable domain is DGGITQSPKYLFRKEGQNVTLSCEQNLNHDAMYWYRQDPGQGLRLIYYSQIVNDFQKGDIAEGYSVSREKKESFPLTVTSAQKNPTAFYLCASSIVGEGPHSYNEQFFGPGTRLTVL.